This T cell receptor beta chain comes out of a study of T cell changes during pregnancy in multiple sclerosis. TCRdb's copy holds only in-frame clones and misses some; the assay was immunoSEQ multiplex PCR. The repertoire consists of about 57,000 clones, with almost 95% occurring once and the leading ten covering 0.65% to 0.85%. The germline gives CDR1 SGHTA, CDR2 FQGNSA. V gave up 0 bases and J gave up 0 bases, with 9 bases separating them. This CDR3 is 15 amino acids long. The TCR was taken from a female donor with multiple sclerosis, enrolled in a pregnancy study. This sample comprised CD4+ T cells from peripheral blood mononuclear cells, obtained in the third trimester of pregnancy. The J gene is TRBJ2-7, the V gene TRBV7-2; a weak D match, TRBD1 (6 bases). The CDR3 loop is CASSLAGQLSYEQYF. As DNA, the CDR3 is TGTGCCAGCAGCTTAGCGGGACAACTCTCCTACGAGCAGTACTTC.